This T cell receptor (beta chain) is from a study of Graves' ophthalmopathy and Graves' hyperthyroidism. The table lists this clonotype with many counts. Its antigen is unknown. Study-level findings and limits: Progression of ophthalmopathy was predicted by the model with roughly 65% sensitivity and around 72% specificity.

This CDR3 contains 14 residues. CDR1 SGHVS and CDR2 FQNEAQ come from the germline V gene. The trim removed 4 bases at V and 4 bases at J, leaving 4 bases unmatched. Amplified material comprised TCR beta CDR3 regions derived from RNA transcripts. HTBI-primed RT-PCR formed the first round, and a multiplex PCR formed the second. TCRdb called the multiplex PCR reads again in MiXCR, with one record for every CDR3 protein. Of fewer than 600,000 distinct CDR3 sequences listed, under 15% are singletons. The origin of this receptor is a woman aged 30 to 39 with Graves' ophthalmopathy. Sequenced material: blood. This chain uses TRBV7-8 with TRBJ1-2; 9 bases are shared with TRBD1. In nucleotides, the CDR3 is TGTGCCAGCAGCTGGGACAGGGCGGGCTATGGCTACACCTTC. This encodes CASSWDRAGYGYTF.